This T cell receptor beta chain was recorded in a study of T cells after yellow fever vaccination. Each CDR3 protein gets one entry after TCRdb re-called the 5' RACE reads with MiXCR. In the table there are some 350,000 distinct CDR3 sequences, 7.5% to 9% of which are singletons. Study-wide results and limits: One caveat is that FACS-sorted repertoires could contain abundant clonotypes contaminating from the bulk population.

CDR3 length equals 15 residues. CDR1 and CDR2 (germline): SEHNR, FQNEAQ (reference sequence). Trimming at V came to 1 base and at J to 1 base, leaving 3 bases not matched to a gene. With respect to this clonotype: Its specificity is not known.

The receptor's source is a man aged 18 to 30 who received the YFV17D yellow fever vaccine. The J gene is TRBJ1-2, the V gene TRBV7-9, with 7 nucleotides matching TRBD1. This material consisted of PBMCs, taken on the day of the first yellow fever vaccination. CDR3 region: CASSLEGASNYGYTF. The CDR3 DNA reads TGTGCCAGCAGCTTAGAGGGGGCCAGTAACTATGGCTACACCTTC.